This T cell receptor beta chain comes out of a study of memory CD4+ T cells and cytomegalovirus serostatus. Study information: Donors were healthy Belgian adults, 9 CMV seropositive and around 24 seronegative. Study outcomes and limitations: Suggested: most of the CMV-linked TCR signature lies in CD4+ memory cells.

Measured with immunoSEQ multiplex PCR; TCRdb has only the in-frame clones, and not every one. The repertoire consists of tens of thousands of clones, with approximately 77% occurring once and the leading ten covering 0.7% to 0.9%. The sort gate was single viable CD3+CD4+CD8-CD45RO+ cells for memory CD4+ T cells. This clone has more than one count but fewer than ten. Its antigen is unknown. Looked up from germline, CDR1 is SQVTM and CDR2 is ANQGSEA. With 2 bases removed from V and 4 bases from J, the gap between germline ends came to 11 bases. The CDR3 covers 13 residues. This receptor was taken from an adult in good health and CMV-seronegative. Specimen: memory CD4+ T cells from blood. The chain joins TRBV29-1 to TRBJ1-2, with D unresolved. The chain's CDR3 is CSVELWGSYGYTF. The CDR3 DNA sequence: TGCAGCGTTGAATTGTGGGGAAGCTATGGCTACACCTTC. Variable domain in full (rest from reference TRBV29-1 and TRBJ1-2): SAVISQKPSRDICQRGTSLTIQCQVDSQVTMMFWYRQQPGQSLTLIATANQGSEATYESGFVIDKFPISRPNLTFSTLTVSNMSPEDSSIYLCSVELWGSYGYTFGSGTRLTVV.